Below, one TCR beta chain is given with its context. Its antigen is unidentified. This sample was taken from a study of memory CD4+ T cells and cytomegalovirus serostatus. For the study at large: Of the healthy Belgian adults, fewer than 10 were CMV seropositive and fewer than 30 seronegative.

The sort gate was single viable CD3+CD4+CD8-CD45RO+ cells for memory CD4+ T cells. Germline V CDR1 and CDR2: SGHDN, FVKESK. V lost 4 bases, J lost 5 bases, and 5 bases stayed unmatched. The CDR3 has 14 amino acids. Generated by immunoSEQ multiplex PCR, the TCRdb table keeps only in-frame clones and is missing some. The data hold approximately 53,000 clones, with 65% to 85% observed a single time. Findings of the study overall: Repertoires predicted CMV serostatus with median bootstrapped AUC of about 0.95.

The sequencing sample was made of memory CD4+ T cells from blood. The chain uses TRBV14 and TRBJ2-5, with 9 positions matching TRBD2. The TCR sequence derives from an adult in good health and CMV-seronegative. As DNA, the CDR3 is TGTGCCAGCAGCCCCGGGACTAGCTGGGAGACCCAGTACTTC. As protein: CASSPGTSWETQYF.